These T cell receptor beta chains were read from a single sample in a study of cytomegalovirus exposure and HLA in healthy donors. Here immunoSEQ multiplex PCR was the method, and the copy in TCRdb shows in-frame clones only, minus some. In the table there are 100,000 to 150,000 clones, roughly nine tenths of which are singletons. The sequenced sample was PBMCs. All receptors derive from a woman younger than 35 in good health and CMV-seronegative. The CDR3 runs from the conserved cysteine through the conserved F or W. The D gene is left open where the match is weak. The size of a clone is reported for some rows only, either as once, few or many, or as a class for expanded clones.

>-|once|TRBJ2-2|TRBV6-4
TGTGCCAGCAGTGACTGGGGGCGCGGGCCCGGGGAGCTGTTTTTT
CASSDWGRGPGELFF
>-|-|TRBJ1-3|TRBV5-1
TGCGCCAGCAGCTTGACAGCTTCTGGAAACACCATATATTTT
CASSLTASGNTIYF
>TRBD1|-|TRBJ2-1|TRBV7-9
TGTGCCAGCAGCTTAGCACAGGGGGTATACAATGAGCAGTTCTTC
CASSLAQGVYNEQFF
>-|few|TRBJ2-1|TRBV4-1
TGCGCCAGCAGCCACGACTACAGGGATACCTACAATGAGCAGTTCTTC
CASSHDYRDTYNEQFF
>TRBD1|-|TRBJ1-6|TRBV10-3
TGTGCCATCAGTGGGGGGACAGTGGGTTCACCCCTCCACTTT
CAISGGTVGSPLHF
>TRBD2|-|TRBJ2-3|TRBV19
TGTGCCAGTAGTATAGGAGGACTAGGAACAGATACGCAGTATTTT
CASSIGGLGTDTQYF
>-|-|TRBJ1-3|TRBV5-8
TGTGCCAGCAGCCTACCCAACAGAGGGGGAAACACCATATATTTT
CASSLPNRGGNTIYF
>TRBD1|-|TRBJ2-2|TRBV4-1
TGCGCCAGCAGCCAAGTTAAGACAGGGGATGGGGCCGGGGAGCTGTTTTTT
CASSQVKTGDGAGELFF
>-|-|TRBJ2-7|TRBV6-5
TGTGCCAGCAGTTACTCGTCCACAGGGTCCCGCGAGCAGTACTTC
CASSYSSTGSREQYF
>-|-|TRBJ1-2|TRBV29-1
TGCAGCGTTGGGCGGTCCACCTACTATGGCTACACCTTC
CSVGRSTYYGYTF
>TRBD1|-|TRBJ2-5|TRBV7-6
TGTGCCAGCAGCTCAACAGGGGGCGAGACCCAGTACTTC
CASSSTGGETQYF
>-|-|TRBJ1-2|TRBV18
TGTGCCAGCTCACCACCGGGGAGGGCCTATGGCTACACCTTC
CASSPPGRAYGYTF
>TRBD1|-|TRBJ1-5|TRBV6-6
TGTGCCAGCAACCCCACCGGACAGGTACGCAATCAGCCCCAGCATTTT
CASNPTGQVRNQPQHF
>TRBD1|-|TRBJ1-2|TRBV14
TGTGCCAGCAGACAGACAGGGATTAACTATGGCTACACCTTC
CASRQTGINYGYTF
>-|-|TRBJ1-1|TRBV5-1
TGCGCCAGCAGCTTGATATCTCGGGGGACTGAAGCTTTCTTT
CASSLISRGTEAFF
>-|few|TRBJ2-7|TRBV7-2
TGTGCCAGCAGCCGAGCGGGCGGAGTTGGCTACGAGCAGTACTTC
CASSRAGGVGYEQYF
>-|-|TRBJ2-7|TRBV11-2
TGTGCCAGCAACCTCCGGAGCTCCTACGAGCAGTACTTC
CASNLRSSYEQYF
>-|-|TRBJ2-3|TRBV9
TGTGCCAGCAGCGTAGCGGTTAGCACAGATACGCAGTATTTT
CASSVAVSTDTQYF
>-|few|TRBJ1-5|TRBV2
TGTGCCAGCAAGCGGGACAACAATCAGCCCCAGCATTTT
CASKRDNNQPQHF
>-|-|TRBJ1-6|TRBV15
TGTGCCACCAGCAGAGGCAGCTCCTATAATTCACCCCTCCACTTT
CATSRGSSYNSPLHF
>-|-|TRBJ1-1|TRBV13
TGTGCCAGCAGCTCGACAGTGAACACTGAAGCTTTCTTT
CASSSTVNTEAFF
>-|-|TRBJ1-2|TRBV7-9
TGTGCCAGCAGTTTTATGAGGACAGTTTCCTATGGCTACACCTTC
CASSFMRTVSYGYTF
>-|-|TRBJ1-1|TRBV19
TGTGCCAGTAGTATACGAGTGAACACTGAAGCTTTCTTT
CASSIRVNTEAFF
>-|-|TRBJ1-2|TRBV25-1
TGTGCCAGCAGTGAATCCAGCTATGGCTACACCTTC
CASSESSYGYTF
>-|-|TRBJ1-2|TRBV29-1
TGCAGCGTTCAACCCTTGGACGCTGGGGCGTATGGCTACACCTTC
CSVQPLDAGAYGYTF
>-|-|TRBJ2-6|TRBV6-5
TGTGCCAGCAATTACTTCCGGGACTCTGGGGCCAACGTCCTGACTTTC
CASNYFRDSGANVLTF
>-|-|TRBJ1-4|TRBV6-5
TGTGCCAGCTTTCCGGGATGGGGTGAAAAACTGTTTTTT
CASFPGWGEKLFF
>-|-|TRBJ2-7|TRBV7-3
TGTGCCAGCAGCGCACCCGGGAGCTTGGGCGAGCAGTACTTC
CASSAPGSLGEQYF
>-|-|TRBJ2-5|TRBV7-9
TGTGCCAGCACCCTTGGGTCGGGGGGCAGGTACCAAGAGACCCAGTACTTC
CASTLGSGGRYQETQYF
>-|-|TRBJ2-2|TRBV18
TGTGCCAGCTCACCATATTTTCTGAGGGGGACCGGGGAGCTGTTTTTT
CASSPYFLRGTGELFF
>TRBD1|once|TRBJ2-2|TRBV7-6
TGTGCCAGCAGCGAACGGGTCCAGGGACAGGGGTACACCGGGGAGCTGTTTTTT
CASSERVQGQGYTGELFF
>TRBD2|-|TRBJ2-7|TRBV5-1
TGCGCCAGCAGCTTGGCTAGCGGGGGGGCCTACGAGCAGTACTTC
CASSLASGGAYEQYF
>TRBD2|once|TRBJ2-3|TRBV10-2
TGCGCCAGCAGTGCTAGCGGGGATACGCAGTATTTT
CASSASGDTQYF
>TRBD1|-|TRBJ1-3|TRBV5-4
TGTGCCAGCAGCTGGAGGTACGGGACAGGGGTTATTCCTGGAAACACCATATATTTT
CASSWRYGTGVIPGNTIYF
>TRBD1|-|TRBJ1-2|TRBV2
TGTGCCAGCAGTCGAAAAGCAGGGGGCGACTATGGCTACACCTTC
CASSRKAGGDYGYTF
>TRBD1|-|TRBJ1-6|TRBV7-8
TGTGCCAGCAGCTTACATCCGGGACAGGGGGTTTCACCCCTCCACTTT
CASSLHPGQGVSPLHF
>-|-|TRBJ1-2|TRBV5-5
TGTGCCAGCAGCTTGGTGCTTGTTGGGGGGACGGGAGGCTACACCTTC
CASSLVLVGGTGGYTF
>TRBD1|-|TRBJ2-7|TRBV25-1
TGTGCCAGCAGTGACGGGACAGATACCTACGAGCAGTACTTC
CASSDGTDTYEQYF
>-|once|TRBJ1-4|TRBV9
TGTGCCAGCAGCGTCTCAGGGGCAACTAATGAAAAACTGTTTTTT
CASSVSGATNEKLFF
>-|-|TRBJ2-7|TRBV6-5
TGTGCCACCCTCCACCCCGGGCAGTACTTC
CATLHPGQYF
>-|once|TRBJ2-1|TRBV7-9
TGTGCCAGCAGCCGGGGAATAGTTGAGCAGTTCTTC
CASSRGIVEQFF
>-|-|TRBJ2-5|TRBV7-3
TGTGCCAGCAGCTTTCTTCGGGGAAATGCAGAGACCCAGTACTTC
CASSFLRGNAETQYF
>-|-|TRBJ1-5|TRBV25-1
TGTGCCAGCAGTGATACGACTACCTTCGGATTAAATCAGCCCCAGCATTTT
CASSDTTTFGLNQPQHF
>TRBD1|-|TRBJ2-6|TRBV9
TGTGCCAGCAGCGGTGCGTTGACAGGGCCCGGGGCCAACGTCCTGACTTTC
CASSGALTGPGANVLTF
>-|few|TRBJ2-7|TRBV7-6
TGTGCCAGCAGCCCGCAGGCGGCAGGGGCCTACGAGCAGTACTTC
CASSPQAAGAYEQYF
>-|-|TRBJ2-1|TRBV14
TGTGCCAGCAGCCAACTACTAATGTCAACGAGCAATGAGCAGTTCTTC
CASSQLLMSTSNEQFF
>TRBD1|-|TRBJ1-5|TRBV2
TGTGCCAGCAGTGTCGGGGGCAGGGGGAACAATCAGCCCCAGCATTTT
CASSVGGRGNNQPQHF
>-|-|TRBJ2-7|TRBV6-1
TGTGCCAGCAGTCCCTTCTACGAGCAGTACTTC
CASSPFYEQYF
>TRBD1|-|TRBJ2-1|TRBV7-3
TGTGCCAGCAGCTTTAGGGGGCTTAGCAATGAGCAGTTCTTC
CASSFRGLSNEQFF
>TRBD1|once|TRBJ1-6|TRBV5-1
TGCGCCAGCAGCTTCTCAGGGGGCGCGAAGTCTTCACCCCTCCACTTT
CASSFSGGAKSSPLHF
>-|-|TRBJ2-5|TRBV27
TGTGCCATTCGGCGGGGAGAGACCCAGTACTTC
CAIRRGETQYF
>-|-|TRBJ2-1|TRBV27
TGTGCCAGCAGCTATACCTACAATGAGCAGTTCTTC
CASSYTYNEQFF
>TRBD1|-|TRBJ2-7|TRBV19
TGTGCCAGTAGTCTCTACTCGACAGGGGTCTTCTACGAGCAGTACTTC
CASSLYSTGVFYEQYF
>TRBD2|-|TRBJ2-3|TRBV7-9
TGTGCCAGCAGCCCAAGCGGGGGGGCTCATACAGATACGCAGTATTTT
CASSPSGGAHTDTQYF
>-|-|TRBJ2-1|TRBV5-6
TGTGCCAGCAGCTTGTTAGGGGTACGGCATGAGCAGTTCTTC
CASSLLGVRHEQFF
>-|-|TRBJ2-3|TRBV5-1
TGCGCCAGCAGCTTGGCCAAGAGGGTCTGGGCAGCTTGGTACACAGATACGCAGTATTTT
CASSLAKRVWAAWYTDTQYF
>TRBD1|-|TRBJ2-2|TRBV5-4
TGTGCCAGCAGCTGGGACAGGACCGGGGAGCTGTTTTTT
CASSWDRTGELFF